The 28 T cell receptor beta chains reported below all come from one sample, sequenced in a study of early T cells in non-severe SARS-CoV-2 infection. MiXCR, applied by TCRdb to the 5' RACE reads, yields one record per CDR3 protein. The sample holds around 30,000 distinct CDR3 sequences, approximately 5.3% seen once. Sequences were obtained from whole blood. The receptors derive from an adult who was a healthcare worker with PCR-confirmed SARS-CoV-2 infection or an uninfected control (not recorded which).

The table lists this clonotype with many counts. This sequence joins TRBV20-1 and TRBJ2-1; 10 bases fit TRBD2. V lost 3 bases to trimming and J lost 8 bases; unmatched junction nucleotides: 10. Germline CDR1 reads DFQATT; CDR2 reads SNEGSKA (reference sequence). The CDR3 length is 15 residues. The chain's CDR3 is CSARRTSGGLDEQFF. As DNA, the CDR3 is TGCAGTGCTAGGAGGACTAGCGGAGGGTTGGATGAGCAGTTCTTC.

Ten or more counts support this clonotype. This chain uses TRBV10-3 with TRBJ2-5, with 7 bases lining up with TRBD1. The germline gives CDR1 ENHRY, CDR2 SYGVKD. CDR3 size: 17 residues. V dropped 1 base and J dropped 3; count of bases not matched to a gene: 11. Here the CDR3 reads CAISEYPLWDRKETQYF. Written as DNA, the CDR3 is TGTGCCATCAGTGAGTACCCTTTATGGGACAGAAAAGAGACCCAGTACTTC.

In this sample, this clonotype turned up many times. This sequence joins TRBV11-2 and TRBJ2-7; 11 bases map to TRBD2. V shed 5 bases, J shed 3 bases, and the junction held 6 bases outside the gene matches. Germline-derived CDR1 and CDR2 are SGHAT and FQNNGV. The CDR3 runs to 15 residues. CDR3 DNA sequence: TGTGCCAGCAGCGTTACTAGCGGGAGCTACTACGAGCAGTACTTC. Translating it yields CASSVTSGSYYEQYF.

The CDR3 coding sequence is TGTGCCAGCAGCCAAGAAGCCGCCTCCCGGGACGAGCAGTACTTC. Encoded protein: CASSQEAASRDEQYF. The gene calls are TRBV3-1 and TRBJ2-7, with unresolved D. V was clipped by 0 bases and J by 5 bases, with 14 bases between them. Germline V gene lookup returns CDR1 LGHDT and CDR2 YNNKEL (reference sequence). This CDR3 comprises 15 residues.

The V call is TRBV20-1, the J call TRBJ2-3; D may be TRBD2 (6 bases). The CDR3 length is 16 residues. V shed 3 bases and J shed 1 base, with 17 bases lying between them. The germline V gene has CDR1 DFQATT and CDR2 SNEGSKA (reference sequence). The CDR3 spells CSARGIGSRRTDTQYF. The CDR3 DNA reads as TGCAGTGCTAGGGGTATCGGGAGTAGGCGCACAGATACGCAGTATTTT.

The sample holds many counts of this clonotype. V and J are TRBV12-3 or TRBV12-4 and TRBJ2-7; 8 nucleotides align to TRBD1. Losses at the gene ends were 5 bases for V and 5 bases for J; bases not matched to a gene: 8. The CDR3 totals 14 residues. The CDR3 sequence: CASSLGQGKNEQYF. For the CDR3, the DNA is TGTGCCAGCAGTCTTGGACAGGGCAAGAACGAGCAGTACTTC.

This clonotype showed up many times. The chain uses TRBV28 and TRBJ2-7; 8 positions agree with TRBD2. The junction had 13 bases not matched to a gene; V was cut back by 8 bases and J by 4 bases. The CDR3 sequence is 15 residues long. Germline CDR1 is MDHEN and CDR2 is SYDVKM. CDR3 DNA sequence: TGTGCCAGCGCTTCCGAAGCGGGAGTAGGTTACGAGCAGTACTTC. It specifies CASASEAGVGYEQYF.

This clonotype was counted only a few times. This sequence joins TRBV2 and TRBJ2-7; unclear D gene. The ends were cut back, 8 bases at V and 2 bases at J, with 10 bases in the middle. Germline CDR1 is SNHLY and CDR2 is FYNNEI. CDR3 length: 12 residues. The CDR3 sequence: CASGSTAYEQYF. CDR3 nucleotides: TGTGCCAGCGGGTCTACAGCCTACGAGCAGTACTTC. Combining the CDR3 with reference TRBV2 and TRBJ2-7 gives the whole variable domain EPEVTQTPSHQVTQMGQEVILRCVPISNHLYFYWYRQILGQKVEFLVSFYNNEISEKSEIFDDQFSVERPDGSNFTLKIRSTKLEDSAMYFCASGSTAYEQYFGPGTRLTVT.

The chain has TRBV3-1 and TRBJ2-5, with 8 bases identical to TRBD2. V lost 0 bases to trimming and J lost 4 bases; unmatched junction nucleotides: 10. Germline V gene lookup returns CDR1 LGHDT and CDR2 YNNKEL (reference sequence). The CDR3 sequence is 17 residues long. CDR3 DNA: TGTGCCAGCAGCCAAGATTCGGGAGGGGATTTTGGAGAGACCCAGTACTTC. Protein: CASSQDSGGDFGETQYF.

This clonotype was seen repeatedly, ten times or more. The chain joins TRBV30 to TRBJ2-3; D may be TRBD1 (6 bases). V lost 8 bases, J lost 4 bases, and 19 bases lay in between. The CDR3 is 14 residues long. Looked up from germline, CDR1 is GTSNPN and CDR2 is SVGIG (reference sequence). In DNA, the CDR3 is TGTGCCGCTCTTGTCCAGGGGAATGCAGATACGCAGTATTTT. The encoded protein is CAALVQGNADTQYF.

The gene calls are TRBV21-1 and TRBJ2-1; TRBD2 is the table's D call, not checked against the DNA. TRBV21-1 counts as a pseudogene. This CDR3 spans 17 amino acids. The CDR3 here is CASSTTVAGASYNEQFF. CDR3 in DNA: TGTGCCAGCAGCACAACCGTAGCGGGAGCTTCCTACAATGAGCAGTTCTTC.

This clonotype was found many times. The rearrangement uses TRBV27 and TRBJ2-3; a weak D match, TRBD2 (5 bases). Germline CDR1 MNHEY, CDR2 SMNVEV (reference sequence). Between the trimmed V and J ends, which lost 1 base and 6 bases, there was a span of 20 bases. This CDR3 comprises 17 residues. CDR3 residues: CASSLYTGWSASDTQYF. Here the CDR3 DNA reads TGTGCCAGCAGTTTATATACGGGGTGGTCTGCGTCGGATACGCAGTATTTT.

This clonotype has a count of ten or more. The chain links TRBV29-1 to TRBJ2-7; the D gene is possibly TRBD1 (5 bases). The CDR3 consists of 11 residues. Per germline, CDR1 SQVTM and CDR2 ANQGSEA. V was cut by 7 bases and J by 4 bases, with 11 bases left in between. The CDR3 reads CSAGQGYEQYF. The CDR3 nucleotides are TGCAGCGCAGGCCAGGGTTACGAGCAGTACTTC.

The chain carries TRBV5-1 and TRBJ2-5; 10 nucleotides match TRBD1. The CDR3 is made up of 15 amino acids. Unmatched junction bases numbered 4, after V lost 2 bases and J lost 3 bases. Germline V lookup: CDR1 SGHRS, CDR2 YFSETQ. The DNA for the CDR3 is TGCGCCAGCAGCTTCGCAGGGACAGGGGAAGAGACCCAGTACTTC. It specifies CASSFAGTGEETQYF. The whole variable domain, remainder taken from reference TRBV5-1 and TRBJ2-5, is KAGVTQTPRYLIKTRGQQVTLSCSPISGHRSVSWYQQTPGQGLQFLFEYFSETQRNKGNFPGRFSGRQFSNSRSEMNVSTLELGDSALYLCASSFAGTGEETQYFGPGTRLLVL.

The CDR3 loop reads CASSLSWTEAFF. The CDR3 DNA follows: TGTGCCAGCAGTTTATCTTGGACTGAAGCTTTCTTT. The chain employs TRBV12-3 or TRBV12-4 and TRBJ1-1; no clear D gene. The CDR3 runs to 12 residues. V lost 2 bases and J 5 bases, leaving 6 bases between the germline ends.

This clonotype was counted many times. The chain couples TRBV20-1 to TRBJ2-3; D might be TRBD1 (6 bases). The CDR3 runs 15 residues. Deletions cut 5 bases from V and 0 bases from J, with 15 bases between. From germline, CDR1 is DFQATT and CDR2 SNEGSKA (reference sequence). Here the CDR3 DNA reads TGCAGTGCTGCCTCAAGGGGGATCAGCACAGATACGCAGTATTTT. It encodes CSAASRGISTDTQYF.

This clonotype was recorded at least ten times. J is TRBJ2-3 and V is TRBV12-3 or TRBV12-4; D gene uncertain. The CDR3 covers 12 residues. Trimming removed 6 bases at V and 2 bases at J, with 6 bases between. The CDR3 coding sequence is TGTGCCAGCAGCCTCTACACAGATACGCAGTATTTT. Protein sequence: CASSLYTDTQYF.

In this sample, this clonotype turned up a few times. The chain's CDR3 is CASSLKVAGGDTQYF. The CDR3 coding sequence is TGTGCCAGCAGCTTAAAGGTAGCGGGAGGGGATACGCAGTATTTT. The rearrangement joins TRBV7-2 to TRBJ2-3, with 11 bases fitting TRBD2. This CDR3 contains 15 residues. Looked up from germline, CDR1 is SGHTA and CDR2 is FQGNSA. Losses at the gene ends were 2 bases for V and 6 bases for J; bases not matched to a gene: 4.

This clonotype turned up a few times. This chain connects TRBV19 to TRBJ2-2; D gene ambiguous. Germline CDR1 is LNHDA and CDR2 is SQIVND (reference sequence). This CDR3 comprises 13 residues. Trimming removed 6 bases at V and 6 bases at J, with 11 bases between. The CDR3 reads CASRPIGAGELFF. CDR3 sequence (DNA): TGTGCCAGTAGACCGATAGGCGCCGGGGAGCTGTTTTTT.

This clonotype was seen a handful of times. A much bigger clone sits one base away, suggesting this may be a read error. The chain links TRBV5-4 to TRBJ2-3; D is perhaps TRBD2 (6 bases). CDR1 and CDR2 (germline): SGHNT, YYREEE (reference sequence). The CDR3 has 15 amino acids. This CDR3 is CGSSLGGASTDTQYF. The CDR3 nucleotides are TGTGGCAGCAGCTTGGGCGGGGCTAGCACAGATACGCAGTATTTT.

This clonotype was seen ten or more times. CDR3 loop: CASSLNPSYEQYF. The CDR3 DNA reads as TGTGCCAGCAGCTTAAATCCTAGTTACGAGCAGTACTTC. The rearrangement links TRBV7-3 to TRBJ2-7; D unclear. This CDR3 is 13 amino acids long. V lost 1 base, J lost 4 bases, and 8 bases lay in between. CDR1 is SGHTA and CDR2 is FQGTGA in the germline V gene.

The CDR3 bases are TGTGCCAGCAGTTCTGGACTAACCGGGGAGCAGTACTTC. Its translation is CASSSGLTGEQYF. V usage is TRBV7-6 and J usage is TRBJ2-7; D might be TRBD2 (6 bases). Germline V gene lookup returns CDR1 SGHVS and CDR2 FNYEAQ. CDR3 length equals 13 residues. Trimming shortened V by 6 bases and J by 7 bases, and 16 bases separated the two germline ends.

At least ten counts were recorded for this clonotype. The V and J genes are TRBV19 and TRBJ1-2; 11 bases match TRBD1. V lost 4 bases, J lost 4 bases, and 2 bases stayed unmatched. CDR3 length: 14 amino acids. Per germline, CDR1 LNHDA and CDR2 SQIVND (reference sequence). CDR3 DNA sequence: TGTGCCAGTAGTAGGGACAGGGGGAGCTATGGCTACACCTTC. It is translated as CASSRDRGSYGYTF.

This clonotype has a count of ten or more. The chain recombines TRBV10-3 with TRBJ2-1; the match to TRBD2 covers 12 bases. V lost 2 bases and J lost 1; bases outside the gene matches: 6. Germline CDR1 ENHRY, CDR2 SYGVKD. This CDR3 is built from 18 residues. DNA of the CDR3: TGTGCCATCAGTGAGGCTAGCGGGAGGGCCGTATCCTACAATGAGCAGTTCTTC. This translates into CAISEASGRAVSYNEQFF.

The CDR3 loop reads CACGPRGHYEQYF. The CDR3 nucleotides read TGTGCCTGCGGCCCTAGGGGCCACTACGAGCAGTACTTC. The chain is built from TRBV7-2 and TRBJ2-7; a weak D match, TRBD1 (5 bases). The CDR3 sequence is 13 residues long. V was shortened by 11 bases and J by 3 bases, with 17 bases between the two germline ends. Per the germline V gene, CDR1 is SGHTA and CDR2 is FQGNSA.

This clonotype was picked up a small number of times. The chain has TRBV7-2 and TRBJ1-5, with no clear D. V was cut by 5 bases and J by 15 bases, with 17 bases left in between. The CDR3 has 12 amino acids. CDR1 is SGHTA, CDR2 FQGNSA, per germline. In DNA form, the CDR3 reads TGTGCCAGCAGCAAACAAGGCGGCCCGTGGCATTTT. Translating gives CASSKQGGPWHF.

Within the sample, this clonotype is medium-sized (0.01 to 0.1%). The CDR3 here is CSARRGPSYEQYF. Here the CDR3 DNA reads TGCAGTGCCCGCCGAGGGCCGTCCTACGAGCAGTACTTC. The J gene is TRBJ2-7, the V gene TRBV20-1, with D possibly TRBD2 on 5 matching bases. Looked up from germline, CDR1 is DFQATT and CDR2 is SNEGSKA (reference sequence). CDR3 length: 13 residues. V dropped 6 bases and J dropped 1 base, with 13 bases sitting between them.

In this sample, this clonotype turned up a few times. The chain is built from TRBV20-1 and TRBJ2-1; 11 bases match TRBD2. The CDR3 is 14 amino acids. V gave up 6 bases and J gave up 4 bases; unmatched junction bases: 5. Per the germline V gene, CDR1 is DFQATT and CDR2 is SNEGSKA (reference sequence). CDR3 amino acids: CSAGGTSGYNEQFF. The CDR3 DNA reads as TGCAGTGCAGGGGGGACTAGCGGATACAATGAGCAGTTCTTC.